This TCR beta chain was captured in a study of response to subunit inactivated influenza vaccine. Study-wide results and limits: Researchers suggested that each seasonal influenza vaccination recruits few new T cells.

Using its own MiXCR run on the RT-PCR reads, TCRdb lists one record per CDR3 protein. In the table there are 560,000 or so distinct CDR3 sequences, under 9% of which are singletons. This clonotype was seen many times. Its antigen is as yet unknown. V dropped 1 base and J dropped 4 bases, with 11 bases sitting between them. This CDR3 has 15 amino acids. Germline V gives CDR1 LGHDT, CDR2 YNNKEL (reference sequence). The rearrangement uses TRBV3-1 and TRBJ2-1; D remains unclear. The material sequenced was PBMCs from blood, taken roughly 24 months after vaccination. The source of this sequence is a man aged 50 to 69 who received an inactivated influenza vaccine. The CDR3 loop is CASSQAQDPYNEQFF. Written as DNA, the CDR3 is TGTGCCAGCAGCCAAGCTCAGGACCCATACAATGAGCAGTTCTTC.